The rows below give T cell receptor beta chains drawn from one sample of a study of blood T cells in healthy people across ages. A single record per CDR3 protein comes from TCRdb applying MiXCR to the 5' RACE reads. The data hold approximately 880,000 distinct CDR3 sequences, with around 48% observed a single time. Sequencing used blood. The receptors were sampled from a young man in good health. Each CDR3 is given with its conserved first and last residue. The order of the fields is J gene, clone size, CDR3 length, D gene, V gene, CDR3 DNA, CDR3 protein. A D gene is named only where the DNA matches it firmly. For some rows the clone size is stated as once, few or many, or as a class when expanded; others skip it.

TRBJ1-2	-	14	-	TRBV4-2	TGTGCCAGCAGCCAAGATACCGAGAACTATGGCTACACCTTC	CASSQDTENYGYTF
TRBJ2-1	-	12	-	TRBV12-3/TRBV12-4	TGTGCCAGCAGTTTACGTATGGGTGAGCAGTTCTTC	CASSLRMGEQFF
TRBJ2-1	-	14	-	TRBV29-1	TGCAGCGTTGATGTGAACAGGGTGGACGGCGAGCAGTTCTTC	CSVDVNRVDGEQFF
TRBJ1-1	-	13	TRBD1	TRBV20-1	TGCAGTGCTAAAGGACAGGGGGTCACTGAAGCTTTCTTT	CSAKGQGVTEAFF
TRBJ2-2	many	14	-	TRBV27	TGTGCCAGCAGTTTAGGGCAGTTTACCGGGGAGCTGTTTTTT	CASSLGQFTGELFF
TRBJ2-5	few	14	-	TRBV5-1	TGCGCCAGCAGCTTGAGCATTACTCAAGAGACCCAGTACTTC	CASSLSITQETQYF
TRBJ2-7	many	12	-	TRBV29-1	TGCAGCGCCGGGGACCAAGACTACGAGCAGTACTTC	CSAGDQDYEQYF
TRBJ2-7	-	15	-	TRBV6-2/TRBV6-3	TGTGCCAGCAGTTACCGGGCGGCGAACTCCTACGAGCAGTACTTC	CASSYRAANSYEQYF
TRBJ1-1	-	14	TRBD1	TRBV6-5	TGTGCCAGCAGTTCCCCTCAGACAGGGTCTGAAGCTTTCTTT	CASSSPQTGSEAFF
TRBJ2-3	few	14	-	TRBV29-1	TGCAGCGTTCCTAAGGGCGGGGGCCCAGATACGCAGTATTTT	CSVPKGGGPDTQYF
TRBJ2-7	-	13	-	TRBV20-1	TGCAGTGCTAGAGGGCGAAACGATGTCGAGCAGTACTTC	CSARGRNDVEQYF
TRBJ2-1	-	14	TRBD1	TRBV28	TGTGCCATACCCGGGACAGGGCCTGGGAATGAGCAGTTCTTC	CAIPGTGPGNEQFF
TRBJ2-7	-	12	TRBD2	TRBV29-1	TGCAGCGTGGGGGGGTTATACTACGAGCAGTACTTC	CSVGGLYYEQYF
TRBJ1-4	-	17	TRBD1	TRBV28	TGTGCCAGCGGATACAGGGGGCAGATTACAACTAATGAAAAACTGTTTTTT	CASGYRGQITTNEKLFF
TRBJ2-7	-	16	-	TRBV4-3	TGCGCCAGCAGCCAAGGGTTGGGAAATCTGGGGATTGAGCAGTACTTC	CASSQGLGNLGIEQYF
TRBJ2-7	few	14	-	TRBV28	TGTGCCAGCAGCACACCGGACAGACCCTACGAGCAGTACTTC	CASSTPDRPYEQYF
TRBJ2-3	few	16	TRBD1	TRBV27	TGTGCCAGCAGTTTATCCCGTTCCCCAGGGGGCGATACGCAGTATTTT	CASSLSRSPGGDTQYF
TRBJ2-7	-	15	TRBD2	TRBV5-6	TGTGCCAGCAGGGGGACTAGCGGGGGTAACTACGAGCAGTACTTC	CASRGTSGGNYEQYF
TRBJ2-1	few	15	TRBD2	TRBV6-5	TGTGCCAGCAGTCCCACTAGCGGGGGTAACGATGAGCAGTTCTTC	CASSPTSGGNDEQFF
TRBJ2-5	few	13	TRBD1	TRBV28	TGTGCCACCCTTACCCACAGGGGAGAGACCCAGTACTTC	CATLTHRGETQYF
TRBJ2-7	few	14	-	TRBV6-2/TRBV6-3	TGTGCCAGCATCAACGAGGGTTTTGACGGTGGGCAGTACTTC	CASINEGFDGGQYF
TRBJ2-6	-	15	-	TRBV2	TGTGCCAGCAGTCCTACAGGGCCTGGGGCCAACGTCCTGACTTTC	CASSPTGPGANVLTF
TRBJ2-7	-	13	-	TRBV3-1	TGTGCCAGCAGCCAAGGGGAGTTCTACGAGCAGTACTTC	CASSQGEFYEQYF
TRBJ2-1	-	17	TRBD2	TRBV7-2	TGTGCCAGCAGCTTTCAATCGGGGGGGGCCGTCGTCAATGAGCAGTTCTTC	CASSFQSGGAVVNEQFF
TRBJ2-7	few	15	-	TRBV6-1	TGTGCCAGCAGTGCAACCGATGGGGTCTGGGCAGAGCAGTACTTC	CASSATDGVWAEQYF
TRBJ2-4	few	21	TRBD1	TRBV28	TGTGCCAGCAGTTCAATGAATATGAGGACAGGGCTTGTGTTAGCCAAAAACATTCAGTACTTC	CASSSMNMRTGLVLAKNIQYF